Below, one T cell receptor (beta chain) is given with its context. The target antigen is unknown. The PCR employed 60 Vbeta primers together with 13 Jbeta primers. Some clones are missing from TCRdb's copy, which holds only in-frame ones; the method was immunoSEQ multiplex PCR. The sample includes roughly 130,000 clones, about 85% seen only once; the top ten take roughly 1.8%. This entry belongs to a study of cytomegalovirus exposure and HLA in healthy donors. Turning to the study itself: In an earlier analysis, approximately 120 million unique TCR beta sequences were found from approximately 170 million T cells.

Regarding donors, all were healthy bone marrow donors. General study points: Being productive about 87% or about 30% of the time was typical of most TCR beta V segments in an earlier analysis.

Trimming cost V 0 bases and J 5 bases; bases outside gene matches: 3. This CDR3 is built from 15 residues. Germline CDR1 and CDR2: SGDLS and YYNGEE. Sequenced material: PBMCs. V usage is TRBV9 and J usage is TRBJ2-3, with 10 nucleotides matching TRBD2. This clonotype was obtained from a boy aged 5-17 years in good health and CMV-seronegative. The CDR3 DNA follows: TGTGCCAGCAGCGTAGAAGCGGGAGGGATAGATACGCAGTATTTT. Protein: CASSVEAGGIDTQYF.